One and the same sample provided the 29 T cell receptor beta chains below, sequenced in a study of T-cell memory formation after mild COVID-19. Each CDR3 protein is one row after TCRdb ran MiXCR on the 5' RACE reads. The sample holds 300,000 to 350,000 distinct CDR3 sequences, 13% to 15% seen once. Sequenced input: PBMCs or a T cell subset sorted from them (not recorded which). Every receptor here comes from a man between 18 and 35 years old who had mild COVID-19 (a few samples of this study predate the infection). Cell type and time point are not known.

This chain connects TRBV5-1 to TRBJ2-5; TRBD1 or TRBD2 may be the D gene (5 bases each). Germline-derived CDR1 and CDR2 are SGHRS and YFSETQ. This CDR3 region has 13 residues. V lost 7 bases and J lost 2, with 12 bases in between. Written as DNA, the CDR3 is TGCGCCAGCGGACCGGGACCACAAGAGACCCAGTACTTC. Residues: CASGPGPQETQYF.

The sample holds a few counts of this clonotype. The V and J genes are TRBV28 and TRBJ2-1; no clear D gene. The length of the CDR3 is 13 residues. The germline V and J ends were trimmed by 4 bases and 9 bases, with 13 bases remaining between them. From germline, CDR1 is MDHEN and CDR2 SYDVKM. The CDR3 coding sequence is TGTGCCAGCAGTTCTTCCATGATCCGTGAGCAGTTCTTC. Residues: CASSSSMIREQFF.

In the case of this clonotype: One end of the junction varies from germline; a read error may be responsible. V and J are TRBV5-1 and TRBJ2-2; 8 bases are shared with TRBD2. The V gene's germline CDR1 is SGHRS and CDR2 YFSETQ. The CDR3 sequence is 15 residues long. CDR3 protein: CASRGGGTNIGELFF. CDR3 bases: TGCGCCAGCAGAGGCGGGGGGACCAACATCGGGGAGCTGTTTTTT.

Here the CDR3 DNA reads TGTGCCAGCAGTTTTCGGGGCAGATACTACGAGCAGTACTTC. This encodes CASSFRGRYYEQYF. This chain joins TRBV27 and TRBJ2-7; D possibly matches TRBD1 or TRBD2 (5 bases each). In germline, CDR1 is MNHEY, CDR2 SMNVEV (reference sequence). V lost 3 bases and J lost 3, with 12 bases in between. The CDR3 runs 14 residues.

The genes are TRBV6-5 and TRBJ1-2; TRBD1 might be the D (5 bases). CDR3 length: 14 amino acids. Germline V gene data show CDR1 as MNHEY and CDR2 as SVGAGI. V was cut by 4 bases and J by 6 bases, with 15 bases left in between. CDR3 region: CASSWDGEDNGYTF. CDR3 sequence (DNA): TGTGCCAGCAGTTGGGACGGTGAGGATAATGGCTACACCTTC.

Note on this clonotype: A much larger clone sits a single nucleotide away, making a read error possible. The rearrangement uses TRBV6-5 and TRBJ2-1; possibly TRBD1 for D (5 bases). Germline V gene data show CDR1 as MNHEY and CDR2 as SVGAGI. Between the trimmed V and J ends, which lost 6 bases and 3 bases, there was a span of 9 bases. The CDR3 runs to 13 residues. The CDR3, as DNA: TGTGCCAGCAGCCGGACAATCTACAATGAGCAGTTCTTC. Encoded protein: CASSRTIYNEQFF.

The chain employs TRBV27 and TRBJ1-1; tentatively, D is TRBD1 (6 bases). CDR3 size: 15 residues. V lost 8 bases and J lost 2, with 18 bases in between. Germline CDR1 is MNHEY and CDR2 is SMNVEV (reference sequence). Here the CDR3 reads CASGQTGGINTEAFF. The DNA for the CDR3 is TGTGCCAGCGGCCAGACAGGAGGAATCAACACTGAAGCTTTCTTT.

The rearrangement uses TRBV11-2 and TRBJ1-5; D is ambiguous. V was shortened by 2 bases and J by 0 bases, with 11 bases between the two germline ends. Germline CDR1 SGHAT, CDR2 FQNNGV. The CDR3 runs to 16 residues. The CDR3 is CASSLLPGHSNQPQHF. CDR3 DNA: TGTGCCAGCAGCTTATTACCGGGCCATAGCAATCAGCCCCAGCATTTT.

The V gene is TRBV2, the J gene TRBJ2-7; D might be TRBD2 (5 bases). CDR1 is SNHLY, CDR2 FYNNEI, per germline. The CDR3 is 17 residues long. Deletions cut 0 bases from V and 1 base from J, with 16 bases between. The CDR3 nucleotides are TGTGCCAGCAGTGAAGCCCTGGGCAGGAGCGGTTCCTACGAGCAGTACGTC. Translation: CASSEALGRSGSYEQYV.

There are a few counts of this clonotype. The chain combines TRBV19 with TRBJ1-2, with a tentative D call TRBD1 (6 bases). Germline lookup yields CDR1 LNHDA and CDR2 SQIVND (reference sequence). The length of the CDR3 is 13 residues. Trimming shortened V by 8 bases and J by 3 bases, and 13 bases separated the two germline ends. CDR3 protein: CASHRGAYYGYTF. As DNA, the CDR3 is TGTGCCAGTCATCGGGGGGCGTACTATGGCTACACCTTC.

The gene calls are TRBV11-1 and TRBJ1-5; D is ambiguous. This CDR3 has 13 residues. CDR1 and CDR2 from the germline V gene are SGHAT and FQDESV (reference sequence). V was pared by 5 bases and J by 3 bases, with 8 bases between. Written as DNA, the CDR3 is TGTGCCAGCAGCCAGGACTTCAATCAGCCCCAGCATTTT. As protein: CASSQDFNQPQHF. Complete variable domain (other parts from reference TRBV11-1 and TRBJ1-5): EAEVAQSPRYKITEKSQAVAFWCDPISGHATLYWYRQILGQGPELLVQFQDESVVDDSQLPKDRFSAERLKGVDSTLKIQPAELGDSAMYLCASSQDFNQPQHFGDGTRLSIL.

The chain is built from TRBV28 and TRBJ2-7; TRBD1 agrees at 9 bases. V was pared by 6 bases and J by 3 bases, with 9 bases of the junction left unmatched. The CDR3 covers 15 residues. Germline CDR1 and CDR2: MDHEN and SYDVKM. The CDR3 reads CASREGGTGYYEQYV. The CDR3 DNA reads TGTGCCAGCAGGGAGGGGGGGACAGGGTACTACGAGCAGTACGTC.

This clonotype showed up just a few times. The gene calls are TRBV20-1 and TRBJ1-5; the D is unclear. Germline V gene data show CDR1 as DFQATT and CDR2 as SNEGSKA (reference sequence). This CDR3 spans 13 amino acids. Deletions cut 4 bases from V and 4 bases from J, with 11 bases between. CDR3 region: CSATRTSNQPQHF. In DNA, the CDR3 is TGCAGTGCTACCAGAACGTCAAATCAGCCCCAGCATTTT.

The chain recombines TRBV6-5 with TRBJ2-1, with 11 bases matching TRBD2. This CDR3 contains 16 residues. Germline values: CDR1 MNHEY, CDR2 SVGAGI. V dropped 4 bases and J dropped 2; count of bases not matched to a gene: 4. The CDR3 region is CASSWTSGPTYNEQFF. In DNA, the CDR3 is TGTGCCAGCAGTTGGACTAGCGGGCCAACCTACAATGAGCAGTTCTTC.

The chain is built from TRBV6-2 or TRBV6-3 and TRBJ2-1, with D possibly TRBD1 on 5 matching bases. The germline V gene has CDR1 MNHEY and CDR2 SVGEGT. The length of the CDR3 is 16 residues. V dropped 4 bases and J dropped 4 bases, with 17 bases sitting between them. CDR3 bases: TGTGCCAGCAGTTTCATCCAAGGGGTAACTTACAATGAGCAGTTCTTC. Encoded protein: CASSFIQGVTYNEQFF.

The chain combines TRBV12-3 or TRBV12-4 with TRBJ1-6; 10 bases match TRBD1. The CDR3 runs to 14 residues. V dropped 7 bases and J dropped 9; count of bases not matched to a gene: 6. The CDR3 sequence: CASTFGTGASPLHF. CDR3 DNA sequence: TGTGCCAGCACCTTCGGGACAGGGGCTTCACCCCTCCACTTT.

This clonotype was seen more than once but under ten times. CDR3 in amino acids: CASSLRAARTDTQYF. The CDR3 DNA reads TGCGCCAGCAGCTTGAGGGCAGCACGAACAGATACGCAGTATTTT. The chain links TRBV5-1 to TRBJ2-3; the D is unclear. The V end lost 1 base, the J end lost 3 bases, and 12 bases lay between the germline ends. In germline, CDR1 is SGHRS, CDR2 YFSETQ. The CDR3 covers 15 residues.

Only a few counts were recorded for this clonotype. The chain couples TRBV5-1 to TRBJ2-1; D is possibly TRBD1 or TRBD2 (5 bases each). The CDR3 extends over 16 amino acids. Germline lookup yields CDR1 SGHRS and CDR2 YFSETQ. The ends were cut back, 4 bases at V and 3 bases at J, with 17 bases in the middle. CDR3 nucleotides: TGCGCCAGCAGCCCAGGTGAGGGGATGGGCTACAATGAGCAGTTCTTC. It translates to CASSPGEGMGYNEQFF.

This chain joins TRBV30 and TRBJ1-3; D not resolved. V was pared by 0 bases and J by 4 bases, with 10 bases between. CDR1 GTSNPN and CDR2 SVGIG come from the germline V gene (reference sequence). The CDR3 spans 14 residues. CDR3 sequence (DNA): TGTGCCTGGAGTGTTTTGCAGCCCGGAAACACCATATATTTT. It is translated as CAWSVLQPGNTIYF. Complete variable domain (other parts from reference TRBV30 and TRBJ1-3): SQTIHQWPATLVQPVGSPLSLECTVEGTSNPNLYWYRQAAGRGLQLLFYSVGIGQISSEVPQNLSASRPQDRQFILSSKKLLLSDSGFYLCAWSVLQPGNTIYFGEGSWLTVV.

In nucleotides, the CDR3 is TGTGCCAGCAGCCCTGATCTAGCGGGGGGGCAAGAGACCCAGTACTTC. It encodes CASSPDLAGGQETQYF. V gene TRBV12-3 or TRBV12-4 combines with J gene TRBJ2-5, with 12 positions matching TRBD2. The CDR3 spans 16 residues. The V gene end was trimmed by 6 bases and the J gene end by 2 bases; junction bases not matched to a gene: 7.

This clonotype has more than one count but fewer than ten. The V and J genes are TRBV6-5 and TRBJ1-2; D not certain. The V end was cut by 10 bases, the J end by 8 bases, with 14 bases between. Germline CDR1 is MNHEY and CDR2 is SVGAGI. The CDR3 has 11 amino acids. In DNA, the CDR3 is TGTGCCACTCAATGGGCGGCAGGCTACACCTTC. Protein product: CATQWAAGYTF.

J is TRBJ2-5 and V is TRBV29-1; D not certain. CDR3 length: 12 amino acids. Trimming stripped 4 bases from V and 5 bases from J, with 11 bases between. The germline CDR1 and CDR2 sequences are SQVTM and ANQGSEA. The CDR3 coding sequence is TGCAGCGTTGGGCGTTTCGATGAGACCCAGTACTTC. This translates into CSVGRFDETQYF.

In this sample, this clonotype turned up many times. At one boundary the junction diverges from the germline segment, which might be a read error. This chain joins TRBV12-3 or TRBV12-4 and TRBJ1-1; D gene uncertain. CDR3 size: 12 residues. The CDR3 DNA is TGTGCCAGCAGCTTAGGCCGGACTGAAGCTTTCTTT. Translated: CASSLGRTEAFF.

J is TRBJ2-7 and V is TRBV7-2; 8 bases fit TRBD1. The CDR3 is made up of 13 amino acids. V dropped 3 bases and J dropped 3; count of bases not matched to a gene: 1. In germline, CDR1 is SGHTA, CDR2 FQGNSA. CDR3 nucleotide sequence: TGTGCCAGCAGCTTCGGGACAGGCTACGAGCAGTACTTC. This translates into CASSFGTGYEQYF.

This clonotype was counted a few times. The chain has TRBV20-1 and TRBJ2-2; possibly TRBD2 for D (5 bases). CDR3 length equals 15 residues. Germline V CDR1 and CDR2: DFQATT, SNEGSKA (reference sequence). Trimming took off 2 bases at V and 3 bases at J, with 13 bases between the two ends. The CDR3 DNA sequence: TGCAGTGCTAGAAAGGTGGGAGTGGACACCGGGGAGCTGTTTTTT. Its protein product is CSARKVGVDTGELFF.

This clonotype was counted between two and nine times. The chain recombines TRBV7-2 with TRBJ2-7, with D perhaps matching TRBD1 (6 bases). CDR3 size: 16 residues. The germline gives CDR1 SGHTA, CDR2 FQGNSA. V was shortened by 5 bases and J by 5 bases, with 22 bases between the two germline ends. CDR3 in amino acids: CASSHPGSRGRNEQYF. The CDR3 region has the DNA TGTGCCAGCAGCCACCCCGGCAGCAGGGGAAGAAACGAGCAGTACTTC.

The V call is TRBV7-9, the J call TRBJ1-1, with D perhaps TRBD1 (6 bases). V was trimmed by 5 bases and J by 8 bases, leaving 12 bases between them. CDR3 length: 12 residues. Germline CDR1 reads SEHNR; CDR2 reads FQNEAQ (reference sequence). The CDR3 spells CASSEDRYEAFF. DNA for the CDR3: TGTGCCAGCAGCGAAGACAGGTACGAAGCTTTCTTT.

The V call is TRBV7-2, the J call TRBJ1-2; no clear D. Per germline, CDR1 SGHTA and CDR2 FQGNSA. The CDR3 has 14 amino acids. Trimming removed 1 base at V and 6 bases at J, with 12 bases between. In DNA form, the CDR3 reads TGTGCCAGCAGCTTAGATCCAGGAAACCATGGCTACACCTTC. The encoded protein is CASSLDPGNHGYTF.

This chain connects TRBV5-5 to TRBJ2-5; 8 bases map to TRBD1. The V gene end was trimmed by 4 bases and the J gene end by 4 bases; junction bases not matched to a gene: 15. Germline CDR1 and CDR2: SGHKS and YYEKEE (reference sequence). The CDR3 has 17 residues. CDR3 loop: CASSHLGRQGTGETQYF. Written as DNA, the CDR3 is TGTGCCAGCAGCCACCTAGGGCGACAGGGGACAGGAGAGACCCAGTACTTC.